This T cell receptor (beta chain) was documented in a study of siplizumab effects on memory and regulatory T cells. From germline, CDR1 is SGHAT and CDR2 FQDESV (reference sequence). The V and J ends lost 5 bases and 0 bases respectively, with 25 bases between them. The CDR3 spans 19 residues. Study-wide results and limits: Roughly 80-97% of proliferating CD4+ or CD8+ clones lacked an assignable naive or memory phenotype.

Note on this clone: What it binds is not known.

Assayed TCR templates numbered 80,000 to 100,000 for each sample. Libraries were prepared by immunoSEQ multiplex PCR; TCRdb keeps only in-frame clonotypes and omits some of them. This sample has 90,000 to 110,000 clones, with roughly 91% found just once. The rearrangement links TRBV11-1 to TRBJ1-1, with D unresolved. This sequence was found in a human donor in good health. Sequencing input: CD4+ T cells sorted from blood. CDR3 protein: CASSIPWVPGIRMNTEAFF. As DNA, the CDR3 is TGTGCCAGCAGCATACCTTGGGTGCCGGGGATTCGAATGAACACTGAAGCTTTCTTT.